Below are 21 T cell receptor beta chains sequenced from a single sample in a study of T cell changes during pregnancy in multiple sclerosis. Profiling relied on immunoSEQ multiplex PCR, and the TCRdb table lists in-frame clones only, not all of them. This table has around 72,000 clones, around nine tenths appearing once. The sample here was CD4+ T cells from peripheral blood mononuclear cells, taken before pregnancy. Receptors were obtained from a female donor with multiple sclerosis, enrolled in a pregnancy study.

V usage is TRBV6-5 and J usage is TRBJ1-6, with no clear D. V was pared by 0 bases and J by 0 bases, with 6 bases between. The CDR3 is made up of 16 amino acids. CDR1 MNHEY and CDR2 SVGAGI come from the germline V gene. In DNA form, the CDR3 reads TGTGCCAGCAGTTACTCACGGGGCTCCTATAATTCACCCCTCCACTTT. This gives the protein CASSYSRGSYNSPLHF.

The chain joins TRBV28 to TRBJ2-7, with D tentatively TRBD1 (6 bases). CDR3 size: 13 residues. Trimming removed 8 bases at V and 4 bases at J, with 15 bases between. The germline gives CDR1 MDHEN, CDR2 SYDVKM. CDR3 sequence: CASLGTRSYEQYF. In DNA form, the CDR3 reads TGTGCCAGCCTCGGGACACGATCATACGAGCAGTACTTC. Variable domain in full (rest from reference TRBV28 and TRBJ2-7): DVKVTQSSRYLVKRTGEKVFLECVQDMDHENMFWYRQDPGLGLRLIYFSYDVKMKEKGDIPEGYSVSREKKERFSLILESASTNQTSMYLCASLGTRSYEQYFGPGTRLTVT.

The CDR3 DNA reads TGTGCCAGCAGACCCCTCACGGCAACTAATGAAAAACTGTTTTTT. This translates into CASRPLTATNEKLFF. The rearrangement joins TRBV28 to TRBJ1-4; D is undetermined. V lost 6 bases and J lost 0, with 11 bases in between. The length of the CDR3 is 15 residues. The germline V gene encodes CDR1 MDHEN and CDR2 SYDVKM.

This clone was seen only once. V gene TRBV11-2 combines with J gene TRBJ1-6; the D gene is possibly TRBD1 (6 bases). The CDR3 loop spans 14 amino acids. The V gene's germline CDR1 is SGHAT and CDR2 FQNNGV. Trimming took off 1 base at V and 9 bases at J, with 10 bases between the two ends. The CDR3 DNA follows: TGTGCCAGCAGCTTAGGGGCGACAGGTTCACCCCTCCACTTT. Protein: CASSLGATGSPLHF.

The V call is TRBV11-3, the J call TRBJ1-2; TRBD1 matches 12 bases. Germline V CDR1 and CDR2: SGHNT, YENEEA. J lost 2 bases, V lost 2 bases, and 6 bases had no gene match. CDR3 size: 17 residues. The CDR3 nucleotides read TGTGCCAGCAGCTTAACCGGGACAGGGGGCTCCAACTATGGCTACACCTTC. As protein: CASSLTGTGGSNYGYTF.

The genes are TRBV5-1 and TRBJ2-7, with 7 bases aligning to TRBD1. Germline V gene lookup returns CDR1 SGHRS and CDR2 YFSETQ. J was trimmed by 2 bases and V by 4 bases; bases with no gene match: 9. This CDR3 contains 15 residues. The CDR3 reads CASSQDRVTTYEQYF. As DNA, the CDR3 is TGCGCCAGCAGCCAAGACAGGGTCACAACCTACGAGCAGTACTTC.

The genes are TRBV11-3 and TRBJ2-1, with 11 bases identical to TRBD1. The ends lost 9 bases at V and 3 bases at J; junction bases unmatched: 4. CDR3 length: 14 amino acids. Germline V gene sequence: CDR1 SGHNT, CDR2 YENEEA. The CDR3 is CASTGQGGYNEQFF. CDR3 coding DNA: TGTGCCAGTACGGGACAGGGGGGCTACAATGAGCAGTTCTTC.

The chain uses TRBV11-3 and TRBJ2-3; tentative D call: TRBD1 (6 bases). Trimming pared 3 bases from V and 2 bases from J, leaving 12 bases between. This CDR3 contains 15 residues. The germline V gene has CDR1 SGHNT and CDR2 YENEEA. CDR3 coding DNA: TGTGCCAGCAGCTTTTCGGGACAACCCACAGATACGCAGTATTTT. It specifies CASSFSGQPTDTQYF. Based on the CDR3 plus reference TRBV11-3 and TRBJ2-3, the full variable domain is EAGVVQSPRYKIIEKKQPVAFWCNPISGHNTLYWYLQNLGQGPELLIRYENEEAVDDSQLPKDRFSAERLKGVDSTLKIQPAELGDSAVYLCASSFSGQPTDTQYFGPGTRLTVL.

V is TRBV15 and J is TRBJ2-1; 9 bases match TRBD2. The CDR3 totals 15 residues. CDR1 is LNHNV, CDR2 YYDKDF, per germline (reference sequence). V shed 5 bases and J 6 bases; nucleotides not matched to a gene: 8. The chain's CDR3 is CATSYTAGGFNEQFF. The CDR3 region has the DNA TGTGCCACCAGCTATACGGCGGGAGGGTTCAATGAGCAGTTCTTC.

The chain employs TRBV9 and TRBJ2-1; D gene unclear. This CDR3 spans 15 amino acids. The germline gives CDR1 SGDLS, CDR2 YYNGEE. Between the trimmed V and J ends, which lost 0 bases and 2 bases, there was a span of 9 bases. The CDR3 bases are TGTGCCAGCAGCGTAGCAGCGCAAACCTACAATGAGCAGTTCTTC. It yields the protein CASSVAAQTYNEQFF.

The V call is TRBV7-2, the J call TRBJ2-3; possible D gene TRBD1, 6 bases. The CDR3 runs to 13 residues. V lost 8 bases, J lost 5 bases, and 14 bases lay in between. Germline lookup yields CDR1 SGHTA and CDR2 FQGNSA. The CDR3 is CASGHQGGDTQYF. The CDR3 DNA sequence: TGTGCCAGCGGCCACCAAGGGGGAGATACGCAGTATTTT.

The chain links TRBV18 to TRBJ2-7; 10 nucleotides align to TRBD2. Germline CDR1 is KGHSH and CDR2 is LQKENI. Trimming cost V 4 bases and J 5 bases; bases outside gene matches: 8. The CDR3 is made up of 15 amino acids. The CDR3 DNA follows: TGTGCCAGCTCACAATTAGCGGGAGGTCAAAACGAGCAGTACTTC. It translates to CASSQLAGGQNEQYF.

The chain couples TRBV27 to TRBJ1-5; D possibly corresponds to TRBD1 (6 bases). V lost 4 bases and J lost 7, with 20 bases in between. The CDR3 sequence is 16 residues long. Per germline, CDR1 MNHEY and CDR2 SMNVEV (reference sequence). CDR3 coding DNA: TGTGCCAGCAGTTCATTTTCCGGGACAATAATCCAGCCCCAGCATTTT. It encodes CASSSFSGTIIQPQHF.

The chain carries TRBV28 and TRBJ2-1; D is possibly TRBD2 (5 bases). Germline V gene lookup returns CDR1 MDHEN and CDR2 SYDVKM. The CDR3 totals 12 residues. V was shortened by 4 bases and J by 9 bases, with 10 bases between the two germline ends. CDR3 sequence: CASSSTRGEQFF. Here the CDR3 DNA reads TGTGCCAGCAGTTCGACCCGGGGTGAGCAGTTCTTC.

The chain employs TRBV5-6 and TRBJ2-2, with D unresolved. The germline V gene has CDR1 SGHDT and CDR2 YYEEEE. The CDR3 contains 11 residues. V was trimmed by 3 bases and J by 5 bases, leaving 2 bases between them. This chain's CDR3 is CASSSTGELFF. The DNA for the CDR3 is TGTGCCAGCAGCTCAACCGGGGAGCTGTTTTTT.

The genes are TRBV7-2 and TRBJ2-1; weak D call: TRBD1 (5 bases). CDR1 and CDR2 (germline): SGHTA, FQGNSA. V was clipped by 2 bases and J by 8 bases, with 10 bases between them. The CDR3 covers 13 residues. The CDR3 reads CASSLSREDEQFF. The CDR3 DNA sequence: TGTGCCAGCAGCTTAAGCAGGGAAGATGAGCAGTTCTTC.

This sequence joins TRBV4-3 and TRBJ2-1, with 15 bases aligning to TRBD2. J was trimmed by 8 bases and V by 0 bases; bases with no gene match: 11. CDR3 length: 19 residues. The germline gives CDR1 LGHNA, CDR2 YSLEER. CDR3 nucleotides: TGCGCCAGCAGCCAAGATGGGACTAGCGGGGGGTCCTTTGGAGATGAGCAGTTCTTC. Its protein is CASSQDGTSGGSFGDEQFF.

This sequence joins TRBV7-6 and TRBJ1-3, with a possible D match to TRBD1 (6 bases). V lost 3 bases and J lost 0, with 12 bases in between. The CDR3 runs 16 residues. CDR1 is SGHVS and CDR2 is FNYEAQ in the germline V gene. CDR3 in amino acids: CASSLDTGFSGNTIYF. In nucleotides, the CDR3 is TGTGCCAGCAGCTTGGATACAGGGTTCTCTGGAAACACCATATATTTT.

The V and J genes are TRBV4-3 and TRBJ1-3; D gene uncertain. The CDR3 covers 16 residues. V shed 0 bases and J shed 0 bases, with 9 bases lying between them. Germline V gene data show CDR1 as LGHNA and CDR2 as YSLEER. This CDR3 reads CASSQDGLHSGNTIYF. The CDR3 region has the DNA TGCGCCAGCAGCCAAGATGGTTTACACTCTGGAAACACCATATATTTT.

The CDR3 here is CASSVVGETQYF. CDR3 nucleotides: TGTGCCAGCAGCGTAGTCGGAGAGACCCAGTACTTC. The V call is TRBV9, the J call TRBJ2-5; unclear D gene. The germline V gene has CDR1 SGDLS and CDR2 YYNGEE. Trimming pared 0 bases from V and 4 bases from J, leaving 4 bases between. The CDR3 runs 12 residues.

J is TRBJ2-5 and V is TRBV29-1, with D perhaps matching TRBD2 (5 bases). The CDR3 has 14 residues. In germline, CDR1 is SQVTM, CDR2 ANQGSEA. Deletions cut 6 bases from V and 2 bases from J, with 16 bases between. In DNA form, the CDR3 reads TGCAGCGTCACCCCGGCCCGGGGACAAGAGACCCAGTACTTC. Protein sequence: CSVTPARGQETQYF.